This TCR beta chain was recorded in a study of spatial heterogeneity in lung cancer (dated by TCRdb to between 2018 and 2021). Notes on the research overall: Beta-chain transcripts were consistently detected in greater numbers than alpha-chain transcripts, which likely reflects a higher abundance of beta-chain transcripts. TCR transcript counts in tumor regions correlated strongly with a T cell transcriptional module score from matched bulk RNA-seq. Nonsynonymous mutation counts, determined by whole-exome sequencing of tumor tissue, were related to features of the TCR repertoire. The study quantitatively compared TCR alpha and beta repertoires across multiple tumor regions, matched nontumor lung and blood in non-small cell lung cancer. In the raw uncorrected reads, each unique combination of TCR and UMI appeared more than ten times on average. At surgery, about 210 tumor regions, around 65 matched nontumor lung samples and 56 PBMC samples were TCR-sequenced for both alpha and beta chains.

Including cysteine and phenylalanine, the CDR3 has 13 amino acids. Just CDR3 DNA is preserved here, 39 bases in frame from base 1. Between the V and J ends, shortened by 3 bases and 0 bases respectively, the junction contains 4 bases. What the authors observed across the whole study: Confirming at a functional level the hypothesis that regional TCRs recognize regional mutations was considered to require additional single-cell paired TCR alpha and beta sequencing. Estimated TCR-seq coverage of tumor T cells was only about 7.4% for alpha chains and about 13% for beta chains. Counts of ubiquitous and regional expanded TCRs correlated with counts of ubiquitous and regional nonsynonymous mutations, respectively. The tumor nonsynonymous mutation count correlated with the number of expanded alpha and beta TCRs within the tumor.

The time point label, read with the paper, signifies: sample taken at primary tumor resection. Donors were 72 patients with early-stage, untreated non-small cell lung cancer from the lung TRACERx cohort. Whole RNA extracted from tumor and nontumor lung tissue, or from cryopreserved PBMC samples, was used for TCR sequencing without cell sorting. Patients were selected for TCR sequencing only if sufficient RNA was available from at least two tumor regions. A lung pathologist reviewed the tumor and adjacent nontumor lung specimens before the specimens were selected. The library was produced with 5' RACE. The listed sequencing device is NextSeq 500. In the TCR library protocol, a unique molecular identifier was attached to each TCR cDNA molecule so that PCR and sequencing errors could be corrected. In the source study's methods: Decombinator tools were used for TCR identification, UMI-based error correction and CDR3 extraction. TCRs above a frequency of 2 per 1,000, corresponding to the top 1% of the tumor frequency distribution, were defined as expanded. Expanded tumor TCRs were classed as regional if statistically deemed absent (corrected P<0.05) from at least one tumor region, otherwise ubiquitous. Renyi diversity was calculated using the R vegan package after each repertoire was subsampled 100 times to 5,000 TCRs. CDR3 similarity networks were constructed using string-kernel similarity of amino acid triplets, with links drawn between CDR3s whose pairwise similarity was above 0.82. TCRdb handled the public reads itself, with Q25 trimming in fastp and clone calling in MiXCR, and kept productive beta chains. Identical CDR3 proteins give one entry, which carries the most common genes and DNA. These V and J calls rely on TCRdb rather than the paper's analysis. Counted in this sample were roughly 5,000 distinct CDR3 sequences; about 23% of them appeared once. About 10% of the sample goes to the ten largest clones.

In regard to this clonotype: The clone's antigen remains unknown. No base quality values were provided; no much bigger clone lies one nucleotide off.

The V and J genes are TRBV23-1 and TRBJ2-3, with the D segment identity uncertain. TRBV23-1 is known as an ORF, though its function is uncertain. This specimen consisted of lung tumor tissue, obtained at surgery. This receptor was taken from a male donor with early-stage non-small cell lung cancer. Here the CDR3 is given as CASSHGSTDTQYF. The DNA sequence follows: TGCGCCAGCAGTCACGGGAGCACAGATACGCAGTATTTT.